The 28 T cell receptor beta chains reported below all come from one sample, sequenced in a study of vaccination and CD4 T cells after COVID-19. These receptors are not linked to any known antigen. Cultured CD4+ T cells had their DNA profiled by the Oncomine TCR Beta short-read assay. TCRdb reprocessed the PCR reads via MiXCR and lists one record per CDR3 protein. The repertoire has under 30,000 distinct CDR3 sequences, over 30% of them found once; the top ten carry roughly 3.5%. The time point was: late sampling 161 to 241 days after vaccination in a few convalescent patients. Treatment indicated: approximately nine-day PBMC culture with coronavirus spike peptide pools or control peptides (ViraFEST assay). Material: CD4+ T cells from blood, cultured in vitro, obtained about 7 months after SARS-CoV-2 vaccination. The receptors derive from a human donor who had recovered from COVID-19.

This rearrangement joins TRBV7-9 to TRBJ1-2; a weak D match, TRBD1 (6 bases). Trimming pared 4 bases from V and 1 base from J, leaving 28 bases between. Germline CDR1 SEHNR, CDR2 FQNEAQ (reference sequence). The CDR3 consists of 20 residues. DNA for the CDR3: TGTGCCAGCAGCTCTATTACAGGGCCTGCTATCCGCACCGGTAACTATGGCTACACCTTC. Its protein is CASSSITGPAIRTGNYGYTF.

In nucleotides, the CDR3 is TGTGCCAGCAGTGAGTCGGGGCTCCCAGAGACCCAGTACTTC. Translation: CASSESGLPETQYF. The chain links TRBV2 to TRBJ2-5, with D perhaps matching TRBD1 or TRBD2 (5 bases each). Germline loops: CDR1 SNHLY, CDR2 FYNNEI. This CDR3 region has 14 residues. V was clipped by 3 bases and J by 4 bases, with 12 bases between them.

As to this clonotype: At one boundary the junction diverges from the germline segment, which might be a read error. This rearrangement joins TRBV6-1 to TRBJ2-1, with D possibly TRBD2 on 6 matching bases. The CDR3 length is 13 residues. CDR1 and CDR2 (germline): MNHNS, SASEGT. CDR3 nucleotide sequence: TGTGCCAGCAGTGAAGAGCTCCGGGACTCCGATGACTTC. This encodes CASSEELRDSDDF.

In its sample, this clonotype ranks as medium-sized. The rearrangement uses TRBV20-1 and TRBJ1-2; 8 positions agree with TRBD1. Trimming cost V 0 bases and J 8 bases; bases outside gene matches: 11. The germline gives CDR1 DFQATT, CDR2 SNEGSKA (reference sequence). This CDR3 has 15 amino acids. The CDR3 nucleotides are TGCAGTGCTAGAGATCCCGGACAGGGCACGTCCGGCTACACCTTC. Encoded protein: CSARDPGQGTSGYTF.

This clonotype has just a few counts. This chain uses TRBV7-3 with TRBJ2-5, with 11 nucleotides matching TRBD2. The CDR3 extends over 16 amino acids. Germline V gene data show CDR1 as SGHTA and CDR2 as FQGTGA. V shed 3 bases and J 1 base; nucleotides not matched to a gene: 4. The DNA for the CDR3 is TGTGCCAGCAGCTTCACTAGCGGGAGTACCCAAGAGACCCAGTACTTC. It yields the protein CASSFTSGSTQETQYF.

The CDR3 loop reads CASSVGQGSYEQYF. The CDR3 coding sequence is TGTGCCAGCAGCGTGGGACAGGGGTCCTACGAGCAGTACTTC. J is TRBJ2-7 and V is TRBV6-1; 10 bases align to TRBD1. The CDR3 sequence is 14 residues long. Per the germline V gene, CDR1 is MNHNS and CDR2 is SASEGT. Trimming removed 6 bases from V and 1 base from J; junction bases left unmatched: 3.

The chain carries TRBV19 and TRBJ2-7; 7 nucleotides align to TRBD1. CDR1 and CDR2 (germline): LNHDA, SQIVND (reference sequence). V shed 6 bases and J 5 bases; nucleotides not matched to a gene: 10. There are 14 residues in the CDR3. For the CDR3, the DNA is TGTGCCAGTAGACCCAGGGGGAGTCTCGACGAGCAGTACTTC. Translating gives CASRPRGSLDEQYF.

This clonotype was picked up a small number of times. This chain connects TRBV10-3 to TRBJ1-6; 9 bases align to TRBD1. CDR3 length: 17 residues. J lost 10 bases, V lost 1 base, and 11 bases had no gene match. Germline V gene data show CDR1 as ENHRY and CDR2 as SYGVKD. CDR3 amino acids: CAISEFQPGQGESPLHF. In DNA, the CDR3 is TGTGCCATCAGTGAGTTTCAACCGGGACAGGGAGAATCACCCCTCCACTTT.

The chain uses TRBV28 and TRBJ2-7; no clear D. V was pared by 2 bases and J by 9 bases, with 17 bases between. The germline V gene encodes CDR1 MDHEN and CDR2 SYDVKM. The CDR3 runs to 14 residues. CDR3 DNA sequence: TGTGCCAGCAGTTTAGTCAATCCGATCCCCGGGCAGTACTTC. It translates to CASSLVNPIPGQYF.

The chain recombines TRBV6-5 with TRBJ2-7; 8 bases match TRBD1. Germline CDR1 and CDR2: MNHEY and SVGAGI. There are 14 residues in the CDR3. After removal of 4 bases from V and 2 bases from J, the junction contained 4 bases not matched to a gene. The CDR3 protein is CASSSRTGTYEQYF. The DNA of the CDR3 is TGTGCCAGCAGTTCGCGGACAGGGACCTACGAGCAGTACTTC.

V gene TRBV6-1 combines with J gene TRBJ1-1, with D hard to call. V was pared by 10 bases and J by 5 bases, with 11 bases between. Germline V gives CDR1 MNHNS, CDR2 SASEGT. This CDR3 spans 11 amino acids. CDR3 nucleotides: TGTGCCACCCGGGTTGGTACTGAAGCTTTCTTT. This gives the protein CATRVGTEAFF.

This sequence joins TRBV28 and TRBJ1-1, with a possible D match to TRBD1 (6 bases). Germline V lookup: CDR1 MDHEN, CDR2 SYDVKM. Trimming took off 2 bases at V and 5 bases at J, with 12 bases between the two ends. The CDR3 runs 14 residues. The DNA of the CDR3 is TGTGCCAGCAGTTTAGGGGGGGCGGAGACTGAAGCTTTCTTT. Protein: CASSLGGAETEAFF. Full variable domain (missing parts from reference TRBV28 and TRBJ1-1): DVKVTQSSRYLVKRTGEKVFLECVQDMDHENMFWYRQDPGLGLRLIYFSYDVKMKEKGDIPEGYSVSREKKERFSLILESASTNQTSMYLCASSLGGAETEAFFGQGTRLTVV.

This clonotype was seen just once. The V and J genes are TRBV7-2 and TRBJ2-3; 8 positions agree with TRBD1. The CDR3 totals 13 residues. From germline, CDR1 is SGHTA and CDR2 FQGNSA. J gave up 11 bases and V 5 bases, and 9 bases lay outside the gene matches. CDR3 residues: CASSPSPGTGQYF. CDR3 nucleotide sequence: TGTGCCAGCAGCCCCAGTCCGGGGACAGGGCAGTATTTT.

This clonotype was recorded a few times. CDR3 loop: CATRASLDQPQHF. The CDR3 nucleotides are TGTGCCACCAGAGCCAGCCTCGATCAGCCCCAGCATTTT. J is TRBJ1-5 and V is TRBV24-1; D gene uncertain. In germline, CDR1 is KGHDR, CDR2 SFDVKD. This CDR3 has 13 residues. With 7 bases removed from V and 5 bases from J, the gap between germline ends came to 11 bases.

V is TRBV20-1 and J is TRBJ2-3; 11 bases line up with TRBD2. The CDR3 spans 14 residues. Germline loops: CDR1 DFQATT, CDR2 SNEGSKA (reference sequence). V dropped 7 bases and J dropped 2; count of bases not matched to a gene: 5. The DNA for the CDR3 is TGCAGTGGATTAGCGGGAGGGGCCACAGATACGCAGTATTTT. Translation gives CSGLAGGATDTQYF.

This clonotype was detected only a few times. DNA for the CDR3: TGCAGTGCTAGTGGACAGGCCCGTGGCACCGGGGAGCTGTTTTTT. Protein: CSASGQARGTGELFF. The J gene is TRBJ2-2, the V gene TRBV20-1; TRBD1 matches at 7 bases. J lost 4 bases, V lost 3 bases, and 8 bases had no gene match. Per germline, CDR1 DFQATT and CDR2 SNEGSKA (reference sequence). This CDR3 contains 15 residues.

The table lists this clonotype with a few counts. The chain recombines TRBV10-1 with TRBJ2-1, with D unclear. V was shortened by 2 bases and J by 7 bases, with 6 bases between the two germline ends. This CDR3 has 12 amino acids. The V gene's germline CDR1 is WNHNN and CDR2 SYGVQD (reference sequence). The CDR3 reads CASSEPGNEQFF. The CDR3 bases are TGCGCCAGCAGTGAGCCCGGGAATGAGCAGTTCTTC.

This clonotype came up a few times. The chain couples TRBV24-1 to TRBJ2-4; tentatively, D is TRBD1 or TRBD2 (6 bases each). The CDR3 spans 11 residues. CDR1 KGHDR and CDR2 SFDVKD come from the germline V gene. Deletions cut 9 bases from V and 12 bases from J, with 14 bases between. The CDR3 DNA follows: TGTGCCACCGCCCAAGGGGGGACTCAGTACTTC. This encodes CATAQGGTQYF.

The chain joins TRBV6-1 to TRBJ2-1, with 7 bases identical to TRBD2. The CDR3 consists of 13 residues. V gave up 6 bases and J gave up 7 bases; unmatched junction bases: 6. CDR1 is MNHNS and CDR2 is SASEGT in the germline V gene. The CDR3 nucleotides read TGTGCCAGCAGAGCCGGACTAGTAAATGAGCAGTTCTTC. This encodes CASRAGLVNEQFF.

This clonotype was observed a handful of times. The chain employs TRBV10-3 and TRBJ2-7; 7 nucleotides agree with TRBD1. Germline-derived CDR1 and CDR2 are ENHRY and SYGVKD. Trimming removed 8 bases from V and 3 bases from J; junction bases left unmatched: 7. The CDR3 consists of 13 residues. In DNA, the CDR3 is TGTGCCATCCACAGGGGAAGAGACTACGAGCAGTACTTC. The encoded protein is CAIHRGRDYEQYF.

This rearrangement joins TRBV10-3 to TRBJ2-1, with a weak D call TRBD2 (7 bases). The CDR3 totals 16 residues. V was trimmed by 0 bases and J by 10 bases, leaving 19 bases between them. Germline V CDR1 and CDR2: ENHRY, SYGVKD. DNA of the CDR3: TGTGCCATCAGTGAGTCCCGGTCCGGGGGGCTTGCGGAGCAGTTCTTC. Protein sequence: CAISESRSGGLAEQFF.

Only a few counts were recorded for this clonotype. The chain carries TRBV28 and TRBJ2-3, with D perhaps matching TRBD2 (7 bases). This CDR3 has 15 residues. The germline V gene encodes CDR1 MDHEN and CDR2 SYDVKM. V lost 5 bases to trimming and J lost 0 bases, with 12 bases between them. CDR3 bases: TGTGCCAGCAGTCTGGGAGGGGGGAGCACAGATACGCAGTATTTT. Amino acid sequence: CASSLGGGSTDTQYF.

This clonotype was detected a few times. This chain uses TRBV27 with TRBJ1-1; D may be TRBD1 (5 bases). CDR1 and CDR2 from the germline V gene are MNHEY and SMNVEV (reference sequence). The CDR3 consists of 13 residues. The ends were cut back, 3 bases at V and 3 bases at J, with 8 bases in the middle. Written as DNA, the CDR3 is TGTGCCAGCAGTTTCAGGGAGGACACTGAAGCTTTCTTT. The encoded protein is CASSFREDTEAFF.

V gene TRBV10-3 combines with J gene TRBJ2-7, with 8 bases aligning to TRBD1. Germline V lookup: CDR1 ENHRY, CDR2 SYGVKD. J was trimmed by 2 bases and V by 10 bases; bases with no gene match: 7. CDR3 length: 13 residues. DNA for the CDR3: TGTGCCAGCGGACAGGGAGAAACCTACGAGCAGTACTTC. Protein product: CASGQGETYEQYF.

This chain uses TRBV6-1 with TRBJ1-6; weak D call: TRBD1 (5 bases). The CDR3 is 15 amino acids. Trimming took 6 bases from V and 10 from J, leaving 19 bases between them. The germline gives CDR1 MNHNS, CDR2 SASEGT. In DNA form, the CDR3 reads TGTGCCAGCAGCAACCGGGACCCCCGGGAGTCACCCCTCCACTTT. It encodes CASSNRDPRESPLHF.

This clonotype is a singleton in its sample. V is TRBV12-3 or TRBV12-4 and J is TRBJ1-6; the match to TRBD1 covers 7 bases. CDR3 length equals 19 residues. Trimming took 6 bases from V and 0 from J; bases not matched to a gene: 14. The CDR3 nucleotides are TGTGCCAGCAGGGCAGGGGGTCTCCTCTCGAGCTCCTATAATTCACCCCTCCACTTT. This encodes CASRAGGLLSSSYNSPLHF.

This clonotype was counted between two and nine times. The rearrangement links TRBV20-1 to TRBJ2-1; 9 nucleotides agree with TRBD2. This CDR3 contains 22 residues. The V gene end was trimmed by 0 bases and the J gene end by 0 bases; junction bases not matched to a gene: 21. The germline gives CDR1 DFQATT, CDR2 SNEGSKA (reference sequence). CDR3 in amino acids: CSARDRLGGGRDFSSSYNEQFF. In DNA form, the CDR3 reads TGCAGTGCTAGAGATCGCTTGGGGGGCGGGAGGGACTTTAGCAGCTCCTACAATGAGCAGTTCTTC.

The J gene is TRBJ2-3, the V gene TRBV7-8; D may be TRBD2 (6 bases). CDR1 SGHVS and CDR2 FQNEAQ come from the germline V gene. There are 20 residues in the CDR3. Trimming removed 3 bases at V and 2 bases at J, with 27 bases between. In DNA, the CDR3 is TGTGCCAGCAGCTTCCCCTTATCCCCACAATTGGGGAGGCCCACAGATACGCAGTATTTT. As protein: CASSFPLSPQLGRPTDTQYF. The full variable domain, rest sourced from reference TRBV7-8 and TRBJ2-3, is GAGVSQSPRYKVAKRGQDVALRCDPISGHVSLFWYQQALGQGPEFLTYFQNEAQLDKSGLPSDRFFAERPEGSVSTLKIQRTQQEDSAVYLCASSFPLSPQLGRPTDTQYFGPGTRLTVL.